The following is a T cell receptor beta chain sequence with its context. What it binds is unknown. These data come from a study of vaccination effects on CD4 cells after COVID-19. Sequencing used immunoSEQ multiplex PCR; TCRdb keeps in-frame clones, though not all of them. Of just under 65,000 clones in the sample, over 70% were seen once. Germline values: CDR1 SGHRS, CDR2 YFSETQ. The CDR3 contains 16 residues. Unmatched junction bases numbered 9, after V lost 0 bases and J lost 8 bases. ViraFEST used viral peptide pools to expand antigen-specific CD4+ T cells before sequencing. At the end of more than 8 days of culture, CD4+ T cells were isolated. Prior SARS-CoV-2 infection was absent in the vaccine recipients, as shown by negative nucleocapsid antibodies.

The V and J genes are TRBV5-1 and TRBJ2-1; 9 bases are a match to TRBD2. This TCR was sampled from a human donor who received a COVID-19 vaccine. Sample: CD4+ T cells from PBMCs cultured with HCoV-OC43 spike peptides, taken before COVID-19 vaccination. The subset was: HCoV-OC43 spike overlapping peptide pool stimulation. The CDR3, as DNA: TGCGCCAGCAGCTTGGTTCCGGGACTAGCAGGGGATGAGCAGTTCTTC. Its translation is CASSLVPGLAGDEQFF.